The 30 T cell receptor beta chains reported below all come from one sample, sequenced in a study of T cells in Graves' hyperthyroidism and ophthalmopathy. It was RNA transcripts that yielded the amplified TCR beta CDR3 regions. Using the HTBI primer set, a first-round RT-PCR was run on the TCR CDR3. TCRdb analysed the multiplex PCR reads with MiXCR anew, one entry per CDR3 protein. This sample has 300,000 to 450,000 distinct CDR3 sequences, with approximately 13% found just once. The sample consisted of blood. Receptor source: a young man with Graves' hyperthyroidism that later progressed to Graves' ophthalmopathy.

This clonotype was counted ten times or more. The chain links TRBV20-1 to TRBJ2-1; TRBD1 matches at 11 bases. The CDR3 is made up of 16 amino acids. CDR1 is DFQATT, CDR2 SNEGSKA, per germline (reference sequence). V was pared by 0 bases and J by 6 bases, with 7 bases of the junction left unmatched. The CDR3, as DNA: TGCAGTGCTAGAGATACTGGACAGGGGGCGGGCAATGAGCAGTTCTTC. Protein sequence: CSARDTGQGAGNEQFF.

This clonotype was recorded at least ten times. V gene TRBV12-3 or TRBV12-4 combines with J gene TRBJ2-1; 16 nucleotides line up with TRBD2. J lost 9 bases, V lost 0 bases, and 2 bases had no gene match. This CDR3 is 16 amino acids long. The CDR3 spells CASSLAGTSGGVEQFF. CDR3 in DNA: TGTGCCAGCAGTTTAGCCGGGACTAGCGGGGGGGTTGAGCAGTTCTTC.

This chain links TRBV6-1 with TRBJ1-3; weak D call: TRBD1 (5 bases). This CDR3 spans 15 amino acids. Per the germline V gene, CDR1 is MNHNS and CDR2 is SASEGT. Trimming removed 7 bases at V and 0 bases at J, with 13 bases between. The CDR3 loop reads CASKRRGHSGNTIYF. CDR3 coding DNA: TGTGCCAGCAAGCGACGGGGCCACTCTGGAAACACCATATATTTT.

This clonotype came up many times. The rearrangement joins TRBV12-3 or TRBV12-4 to TRBJ2-5; 7 bases align to TRBD2. V lost 3 bases and J lost 1; bases outside the gene matches: 8. The CDR3 contains 16 residues. CDR3: CASSFGRGIIQETQYF. The DNA for the CDR3 is TGTGCCAGCAGTTTTGGGCGGGGGATAATCCAAGAGACCCAGTACTTC.

This clonotype has a single count. The chain recombines TRBV29-1 with TRBJ2-1; 14 nucleotides match TRBD2. V was clipped by 7 bases and J by 8 bases; unmatched bases: 10. This CDR3 has 15 residues. CDR1 and CDR2 (germline): SQVTM, ANQGSEA. This CDR3 reads CSGVGLAGAFDEQFF. In nucleotides, the CDR3 is TGCAGCGGGGTGGGACTAGCGGGGGCCTTCGATGAGCAGTTCTTC.

The chain couples TRBV5-5 to TRBJ1-5, with D tentatively TRBD1 (5 bases). Trimming took off 4 bases at V and 4 bases at J, with 12 bases between the two ends. Germline CDR1 reads SGHKS; CDR2 reads YYEKEE (reference sequence). This CDR3 spans 14 amino acids. CDR3 in amino acids: CASSGGVGNQPQHF. The CDR3 nucleotides read TGTGCCAGCAGCGGAGGGGTCGGAAATCAGCCCCAGCATTTT.

The chain is built from TRBV9 and TRBJ1-2, with a tentative D call TRBD1 (6 bases). This CDR3 is 16 amino acids long. V was shortened by 1 base and J by 3 bases, with 16 bases between the two germline ends. The germline gives CDR1 SGDLS, CDR2 YYNGEE. CDR3 nucleotide sequence: TGTGCCAGCAGCGTAAACAACAGGGCTCCTGACTATGGCTACACCTTC. It is translated as CASSVNNRAPDYGYTF.

V gene TRBV28 combines with J gene TRBJ2-6, with D unclear. Germline lookup yields CDR1 MDHEN and CDR2 SYDVKM. V lost 7 bases and J lost 4, with 11 bases in between. This CDR3 spans 14 amino acids. In DNA form, the CDR3 reads TGTGCCAGCAATCGAGTGTCAGGGGCCAACGTCCTGACTTTC. Translation gives CASNRVSGANVLTF.

The sample holds a few counts of this clonotype. The chain couples TRBV6-1 to TRBJ2-3, with D unresolved. The V and J ends lost 7 bases and 0 bases respectively, with 11 bases between them. This CDR3 comprises 14 residues. Germline CDR1 reads MNHNS; CDR2 reads SASEGT. The CDR3 nucleotides read TGTGCCAGCATGGAAACCTATAGCACAGATACGCAGTATTTT. Amino acids: CASMETYSTDTQYF.

This clonotype was counted many times. The genes are TRBV12-3 or TRBV12-4 and TRBJ2-2, with D possibly being TRBD1 (5 bases). The CDR3 has 15 amino acids. V lost 3 bases, J lost 1 base, and 9 bases lay in between. The CDR3 sequence is CASSFFQGNTGELFF. As DNA, the CDR3 is TGTGCCAGCAGTTTTTTCCAGGGGAACACCGGGGAGCTGTTTTTT.

The chain couples TRBV5-8 to TRBJ1-4; TRBD1 aligns across 9 bases. This CDR3 spans 18 amino acids. V shed 0 bases, J shed 0 bases, and the junction held 6 bases outside the gene matches. The germline V gene encodes CDR1 SGHTS and CDR2 YDEGEE. The CDR3 DNA sequence: TGTGCCAGCAGCTTGGGAACAGGGGGCGCCGCAACTAATGAAAAACTGTTTTTT. Amino acid sequence: CASSLGTGGAATNEKLFF.

This clonotype was seen many times. This rearrangement joins TRBV2 to TRBJ2-1, with TRBD2 matching 7 bases. Per the germline V gene, CDR1 is SNHLY and CDR2 is FYNNEI. With 3 bases clipped from V and 6 bases from J, the junction kept 8 bases outside the gene matches. This CDR3 is 15 amino acids long. Here the CDR3 reads CASSEDDLAVNEQFF. CDR3 in DNA: TGTGCCAGCAGTGAGGACGACCTAGCGGTCAATGAGCAGTTCTTC.

This clonotype has ten or more counts. The rearrangement links TRBV3-1 to TRBJ1-1; no clear D. The CDR3 is made up of 14 amino acids. Per the germline V gene, CDR1 is LGHDT and CDR2 is YNNKEL (reference sequence). The ends were cut back, 5 bases at V and 1 base at J, with 11 bases in the middle. CDR3 sequence: CASSSATQNTEAFF. In DNA form, the CDR3 reads TGTGCCAGCAGCTCTGCGACACAGAACACTGAAGCTTTCTTT. The full variable domain, in which reference TRBV3-1 and TRBJ1-1 provide the parts outside the CDR3, is DTAVSQTPKYLVTQMGNDKSIKCEQNLGHDTMYWYKQDSKKFLKIMFSYNNKELIINETVPNRFSPKSPDKAHLNLHINSLELGDSAVYFCASSSATQNTEAFFGQGTRLTVV.

This clonotype was observed at least ten times. This chain uses TRBV12-3 or TRBV12-4 with TRBJ2-7; 11 nucleotides align to TRBD1. Trimming removed 8 bases from V and 6 bases from J; junction bases left unmatched: 9. The CDR3 totals 14 residues. CDR3: CASGVGQGAGEQYF. The CDR3 nucleotides read TGTGCCAGCGGCGTCGGACAGGGGGCTGGCGAGCAGTACTTC.

Regarding this clonotype: A much larger clone lies a single base off, so this may be a read error. The chain's CDR3 is CSASPPQMNTKAFF. For the CDR3, the DNA is TGCAGTGCTTCCCCCCCTCAAATGAACACTAAAGCTTTCTTT. The gene calls are TRBV20-1 and TRBJ1-1; D call uncertain. The CDR3 is 14 amino acids. CDR1 DFQATT and CDR2 SNEGSKA come from the germline V gene (reference sequence).

At least ten counts were recorded for this clonotype. This chain connects TRBV12-3 or TRBV12-4 to TRBJ1-5; possibly TRBD1 for D (6 bases). The V end lost 5 bases, the J end lost 7 bases, and 18 bases lay between the germline ends. The CDR3 totals 15 residues. The CDR3 coding sequence is TGTGCCAGCAGTCTACAGGGCAACGGAATGCAGCCCCAGCATTTT. Its translation: CASSLQGNGMQPQHF.

The rearrangement joins TRBV6-6 to TRBJ2-6; TRBD1 or TRBD2 may be the D gene (5 bases each). Germline V gives CDR1 MNHNY, CDR2 SVGAGI (reference sequence). Trimming took off 0 bases at V and 1 base at J, with 10 bases between the two ends. The length of the CDR3 is 17 residues. The CDR3 region has the DNA TGTGCCAGCAGTTACTCGGACGGGGCATCTGGGGCCAACGTCCTGACTTTC. The encoded protein is CASSYSDGASGANVLTF.

There are many counts of this clonotype. The chain recombines TRBV5-1 with TRBJ2-7; D possibly matches TRBD1 or TRBD2 (5 bases each). This CDR3 contains 14 residues. From germline, CDR1 is SGHRS and CDR2 YFSETQ. The V end was cut by 0 bases, the J end by 5 bases, with 12 bases between. The CDR3 region is CASSLALGVHEQYF. The CDR3 region has the DNA TGCGCCAGCAGCTTGGCCTTGGGGGTCCACGAGCAGTACTTC. The variable domain in full, with the rest retrieved from reference TRBV5-1 and TRBJ2-7, is KAGVTQTPRYLIKTRGQQVTLSCSPISGHRSVSWYQQTPGQGLQFLFEYFSETQRNKGNFPGRFSGRQFSNSRSEMNVSTLELGDSALYLCASSLALGVHEQYFGPGTRLTVT.

This clonotype was detected a few times. This chain joins TRBV12-5 and TRBJ1-4; D is perhaps TRBD1 (6 bases). Germline V gene lookup returns CDR1 LGHNT and CDR2 FRNRAP. CDR3 size: 15 residues. Trimming cost V 3 bases and J 7 bases, with 15 bases left between them. CDR3 DNA: TGTGCTAGTGGTTTCTATGGGGGGCGAGGTGAAAAACTGTTTTTT. It translates to CASGFYGGRGEKLFF.

This chain uses TRBV28 with TRBJ2-5; D ambiguous. Per the germline V gene, CDR1 is MDHEN and CDR2 is SYDVKM. This CDR3 region has 13 residues. Trimming removed 2 bases from V and 5 bases from J, with 9 bases in between. CDR3 nucleotide sequence: TGTGCCAGCAGTTTAAAGTTCAGTGAGACCCAGTACTTC. It is translated as CASSLKFSETQYF. Drawing the rest from reference TRBV28 and TRBJ2-5, the complete variable domain is DVKVTQSSRYLVKRTGEKVFLECVQDMDHENMFWYRQDPGLGLRLIYFSYDVKMKEKGDIPEGYSVSREKKERFSLILESASTNQTSMYLCASSLKFSETQYFGPGTRLLVL.

In this sample, this clonotype turned up many times. V and J are TRBV2 and TRBJ2-7, with 11 positions matching TRBD1. With 4 bases clipped from V and 5 bases from J, the junction kept 7 bases outside the gene matches. Per germline, CDR1 SNHLY and CDR2 FYNNEI. The CDR3 length is 15 residues. Here the CDR3 DNA reads TGTGCCAGCAGTGCAGGACAGGGGGCGAGGAACGAGCAGTACTTC. Translating it yields CASSAGQGARNEQYF.

The gene calls are TRBV19 and TRBJ1-1; D not certain. Germline lookup yields CDR1 LNHDA and CDR2 SQIVND (reference sequence). This CDR3 contains 20 residues. The germline V and J ends were trimmed by 3 bases and 1 base, with 27 bases remaining between them. The CDR3 protein is CASSIEAVDMEWAGNTEAFF. CDR3 in DNA: TGTGCCAGTAGTATTGAAGCCGTGGATATGGAGTGGGCCGGGAACACTGAAGCTTTCTTT.

This clonotype came up many times. V and J are TRBV2 and TRBJ2-3, with D hard to call. Germline assignment: CDR1 SNHLY and CDR2 FYNNEI. The CDR3 totals 17 residues. V lost 5 bases to trimming and J lost 6 bases, with 24 bases between them. The CDR3 protein is CASSLHILFRARDTQYF. The CDR3 DNA sequence: TGTGCCAGCAGTCTCCATATCCTATTTCGCGCGAGGGATACGCAGTATTTT. The full variable domain, its missing parts supplied by reference TRBV2 and TRBJ2-3, is EPEVTQTPSHQVTQMGQEVILRCVPISNHLYFYWYRQILGQKVEFLVSFYNNEISEKSEIFDDQFSVERPDGSNFTLKIRSTKLEDSAMYFCASSLHILFRARDTQYFGPGTRLTVL.

This clonotype was found many times. V and J are TRBV7-6 and TRBJ1-1; the match to TRBD1 covers 7 bases. Germline values: CDR1 SGHVS, CDR2 FNYEAQ. The CDR3 runs to 18 residues. V lost 5 bases, J lost 0 bases, and 15 bases stayed unmatched. This chain's CDR3 is CASSPRTGHLPMNTEAFF. The CDR3 region has the DNA TGTGCCAGCAGCCCGAGGACAGGTCATCTCCCCATGAACACTGAAGCTTTCTTT.

This clonotype was found many times. The chain carries TRBV12-3 or TRBV12-4 and TRBJ2-7; D is undetermined. V was pared by 2 bases and J by 2 bases, with 10 bases between. The length of the CDR3 is 14 residues. CDR3 nucleotides: TGTGCCAGCAGTTTAATGGCGGCAACCTACGAGCAGTACTTC. Translation gives CASSLMAATYEQYF.

This clonotype showed up many times. The chain carries TRBV6-2 or TRBV6-3 and TRBJ1-2, with a possible D match to TRBD1 (5 bases). The germline V gene encodes CDR1 MNHEY and CDR2 SVGEGT. The CDR3 loop spans 18 amino acids. V lost 0 bases to trimming and J lost 6 bases, with 23 bases between them. CDR3 residues: CASSYSVKQGPIWDGYTF. CDR3 nucleotide sequence: TGTGCCAGCAGTTACTCGGTGAAGCAGGGCCCGATTTGGGATGGCTACACCTTC.

V gene TRBV19 combines with J gene TRBJ1-1, with a weak D call TRBD1 (6 bases). The length of the CDR3 is 15 residues. V lost 2 bases and J 2 bases, leaving 12 bases between the germline ends. Germline V gene sequence: CDR1 LNHDA, CDR2 SQIVND (reference sequence). The CDR3 bases are TGTGCCAGTAGTATACCGGGGGCGCGAAACACTGAAGCTTTCTTT. Translated, it gives CASSIPGARNTEAFF.

The genes are TRBV9 and TRBJ1-6; D gene uncertain. The germline V gene has CDR1 SGDLS and CDR2 YYNGEE. Trimming left V 0 bases short and J 6 bases short, with 13 bases between. The length of the CDR3 is 16 residues. The CDR3 DNA sequence: TGTGCCAGCAGCGTAGGGTGGCGGGAAGCTAATTCACCCCTCCACTTT. Amino acids: CASSVGWREANSPLHF.

This clonotype was counted at least ten times. The rearrangement links TRBV2 to TRBJ1-5; D is ambiguous. This CDR3 is 15 amino acids long. V was trimmed by 4 bases and J by 0 bases, leaving 10 bases between them. The germline V gene has CDR1 SNHLY and CDR2 FYNNEI. As DNA, the CDR3 is TGTGCCAGCAGTGTGGGCGGGATTAGCAATCAGCCCCAGCATTTT. It codes for CASSVGGISNQPQHF.

Only a few counts were recorded for this clonotype. The chain employs TRBV6-1 and TRBJ1-4; D is unclear. Per the germline V gene, CDR1 is MNHNS and CDR2 is SASEGT. The CDR3 runs 14 residues. V was cut by 6 bases and J by 7 bases, with 15 bases left in between. In DNA form, the CDR3 reads TGTGCCAGCAGACCAGGAACCGCGCGTGAAAAACTGTTTTTT. Its protein product is CASRPGTAREKLFF.